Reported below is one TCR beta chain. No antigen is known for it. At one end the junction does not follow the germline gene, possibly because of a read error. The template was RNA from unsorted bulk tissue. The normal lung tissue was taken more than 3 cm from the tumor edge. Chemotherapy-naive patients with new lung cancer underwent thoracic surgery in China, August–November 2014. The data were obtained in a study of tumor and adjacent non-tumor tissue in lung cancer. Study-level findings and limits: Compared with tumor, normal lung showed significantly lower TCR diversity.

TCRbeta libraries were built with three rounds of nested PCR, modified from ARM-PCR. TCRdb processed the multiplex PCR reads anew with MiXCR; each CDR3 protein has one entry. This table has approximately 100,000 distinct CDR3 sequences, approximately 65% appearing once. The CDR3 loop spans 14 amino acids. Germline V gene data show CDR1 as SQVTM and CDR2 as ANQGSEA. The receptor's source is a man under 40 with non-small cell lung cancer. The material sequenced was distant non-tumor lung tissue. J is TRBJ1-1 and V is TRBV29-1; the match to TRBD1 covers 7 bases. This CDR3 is CGVVSGQPNTEAFF. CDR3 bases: TGCGGCGTAGTATCGGGACAGCCAAACACTGAAGCTTTCTTT.